Following are 24 T cell receptor beta chains from one sample sequenced in a study of T-cell reconstitution after alpha-beta-depleted transplantation in children. As it was prepared, the TCRbeta library received unique molecular identifiers. TCRdb independently ran MiXCR on the PCR reads; one entry per CDR3 protein. Among about 240,000 distinct CDR3 sequences, about 25% were seen once, and the ten largest hold about 2.8%. The material was PBMCs, obtained before TCRalphabeta/CD19-depleted stem cell transplant. The receptors stem from a girl aged 2-15 years with Fanconi anemia, due to receive a stem cell transplant.

In this sample, this clonotype turned up a few times. The V and J genes are TRBV28 and TRBJ2-7; D gene uncertain. Per the germline V gene, CDR1 is MDHEN and CDR2 is SYDVKM. V lost 6 bases and J 6 bases, leaving 12 bases between the germline ends. This CDR3 has 12 amino acids. CDR3 sequence (DNA): TGTGCCAGCAGCATACCGACAAGCGAGCAGTACTTC. It specifies CASSIPTSEQYF.

A few counts support this clonotype. CDR3 residues: CSAIRGMAVGLYPDTQYF. CDR3 in DNA: TGCAGTGCTATTAGGGGGATGGCTGTAGGACTTTACCCAGATACGCAGTATTTT. V and J are TRBV20-1 and TRBJ2-3; the D gene is possibly TRBD1 (6 bases). CDR3 size: 18 residues. The germline V and J ends were trimmed by 4 bases and 4 bases, with 27 bases remaining between them. CDR1 and CDR2 (germline): DFQATT, SNEGSKA (reference sequence).

V gene TRBV29-1 combines with J gene TRBJ1-2, with D uncertain. Trimming cost V 1 base and J 5 bases, with 11 bases left between them. CDR3 length: 13 residues. CDR1 and CDR2 from the germline V gene are SQVTM and ANQGSEA. The CDR3, as DNA: TGCAGCGTTGAAGTAGGCCAGCTTTATGGCTACACCTTC. As protein: CSVEVGQLYGYTF.

This clonotype was counted many times. The genes are TRBV9 and TRBJ2-1; D uncertain. This CDR3 has 15 amino acids. Germline CDR1 is SGDLS and CDR2 is YYNGEE. The germline V and J ends were trimmed by 0 bases and 4 bases, with 11 bases remaining between them. The CDR3 sequence is CASSVVGGKYNEQFF. The CDR3 nucleotides are TGTGCCAGCAGCGTAGTAGGTGGGAAGTACAATGAGCAGTTCTTC. The full variable domain, with the rest looked up from reference TRBV9 and TRBJ2-1, is DSGVTQTPKHLITATGQRVTLRCSPRSGDLSVYWYQQSLDQGLQFLIQYYNGEERAKGNILERFSAQQFPDLHSELNLSSLELGDSALYFCASSVVGGKYNEQFFGPGTRLTVL.

This clonotype has a count of ten or more. This chain connects TRBV6-1 to TRBJ2-2; 9 bases are a match to TRBD1. V lost 8 bases, J lost 3 bases, and 7 bases stayed unmatched. CDR1 and CDR2 from the germline V gene are MNHNS and SASEGT. This CDR3 is 15 amino acids long. DNA for the CDR3: TGTGCCAGCTATGAAGGGACAGGGCACACCGGGGAGCTGTTTTTT. It is translated as CASYEGTGHTGELFF.

The chain combines TRBV5-6 with TRBJ2-5; a weak D match, TRBD1 (5 bases). The CDR3 has 15 amino acids. Trimming took off 0 bases at V and 5 bases at J, with 14 bases between the two ends. CDR1 SGHDT and CDR2 YYEEEE come from the germline V gene. The CDR3 DNA follows: TGTGCCAGCAGCTTGGAACGGGCAGCAGGGGAGACCCAGTACTTC. Residues: CASSLERAAGETQYF.

This clonotype was picked up many times. The rearrangement uses TRBV12-3 or TRBV12-4 and TRBJ1-3; D is undetermined. CDR3 size: 14 residues. V was trimmed by 4 bases and J by 0 bases, leaving 7 bases between them. This CDR3 reads CASSSQHSGNTIYF. In DNA form, the CDR3 reads TGTGCCAGCAGTTCCCAGCACTCTGGAAACACCATATATTTT.

This clonotype was seen at least ten times. The chain joins TRBV29-1 to TRBJ2-3; D is unclear. V lost 4 bases and J 2 bases, leaving 10 bases between the germline ends. The CDR3 loop spans 13 amino acids. Germline CDR1 and CDR2: SQVTM and ANQGSEA. CDR3 nucleotides: TGCAGCGTTGCAGGACGGTACACAGATACGCAGTATTTT. Residues: CSVAGRYTDTQYF.

The chain joins TRBV12-3 or TRBV12-4 to TRBJ1-6; 8 nucleotides agree with TRBD1. V was clipped by 8 bases and J by 9 bases; unmatched bases: 0. This CDR3 is 11 amino acids long. CDR3: CASGQGSPLHF. For the CDR3, the DNA is TGTGCCAGCGGACAGGGTTCACCCCTCCACTTT.

This clonotype was counted between two and nine times. This chain links TRBV5-5 with TRBJ2-7, with 8 positions matching TRBD1. Losses at the gene ends were 0 bases for V and 5 bases for J; bases not matched to a gene: 7. Germline CDR1 is SGHKS and CDR2 is YYEKEE (reference sequence). This CDR3 has 15 residues. The CDR3 DNA is TGTGCCAGCAGCTTGGAGGCCGGGACAGGAGACGAGCAGTACTTC. Protein: CASSLEAGTGDEQYF.

In regard to this clonotype: Since a much larger clone is just one base distant, this may be a read error. V gene TRBV21-1 combines with J gene TRBJ2-2; whether TRBD1, the table's D call, matches the DNA was not checked. TRBV21-1 is a documented pseudogene. The CDR3 length is 16 residues. CDR3 protein: CDSSKDSPTVTGELFF. CDR3 DNA: TGTGACAGCAGCAAAGATTCGCCGACAGTTACCGGGGAGCTGTTTTTT.

This clonotype turned up a few times. The chain links TRBV29-1 to TRBJ2-5; D gene uncertain. Germline values: CDR1 SQVTM, CDR2 ANQGSEA. The length of the CDR3 is 12 residues. Deletions cut 3 bases from V and 4 bases from J, with 9 bases between. CDR3 bases: TGCAGCGTTGAGGTTCTCGGAGAGACCCAGTACTTC. The encoded protein is CSVEVLGETQYF.

Notes on this clonotype: Mismatch with germline at one junction end may stem from a read error. V is TRBV20-1 and J is TRBJ2-6; D gene unclear. Germline CDR1 is DFQATT and CDR2 is SNEGSKA (reference sequence). This CDR3 is built from 14 residues. The CDR3 sequence is CSDREPAGANVLTF. The CDR3 bases are TGCAGTGATAGAGAACCTGCTGGGGCCAACGTCCTGACTTTC.

The rearrangement uses TRBV6-5 and TRBJ1-5, with no clear D. Germline CDR1 and CDR2: MNHEY and SVGAGI. Trimming pared 4 bases from V and 5 bases from J, leaving 15 bases between. The CDR3 consists of 15 residues. Here the CDR3 reads CASSSPVLRDQPQHF. The CDR3 nucleotides read TGTGCCAGCAGTTCTCCGGTACTGAGGGATCAGCCCCAGCATTTT.

The V and J genes are TRBV29-1 and TRBJ2-6, with unresolved D. This CDR3 contains 16 residues. V shed 3 bases and J shed 0 bases, with 12 bases lying between them. CDR1 is SQVTM, CDR2 ANQGSEA, per germline. The CDR3 here is CSVEGFTDSGANVLTF. In nucleotides, the CDR3 is TGCAGCGTTGAGGGGTTTACGGACTCTGGGGCCAACGTCCTGACTTTC.

The chain recombines TRBV15 with TRBJ1-1, with D hard to call. The ends were cut back, 0 bases at V and 0 bases at J, with 8 bases in the middle. The germline gives CDR1 LNHNV, CDR2 YYDKDF (reference sequence). The CDR3 covers 15 residues. CDR3 sequence (DNA): TGTGCCACCAGCAGAGATAGGAGGATGAACACTGAAGCTTTCTTT. It yields the protein CATSRDRRMNTEAFF.

This clonotype was found many times. This chain uses TRBV20-1 with TRBJ2-3; D is possibly TRBD2 (5 bases). Between the trimmed V and J ends, which lost 5 bases and 1 base, there was a span of 16 bases. The CDR3 has 15 residues. Germline-derived CDR1 and CDR2 are DFQATT and SNEGSKA (reference sequence). For the CDR3, the DNA is TGCAGTGCTGGCCCTCGGGATGTTGGCACAGATACGCAGTATTTT. This encodes CSAGPRDVGTDTQYF.

This clonotype was detected many times. The CDR3 region is CASSLIALDTQYF. CDR3 nucleotide sequence: TGTGCCAGCAGTTTGATAGCATTGGATACGCAGTATTTT. The gene calls are TRBV12-3 or TRBV12-4 and TRBJ2-3, with unresolved D. The V end lost 3 bases, the J end lost 6 bases, and 10 bases lay between the germline ends. The CDR3 covers 13 residues.

This chain uses TRBV20-1 with TRBJ2-3; D may be TRBD1 (5 bases). V lost 3 bases, J lost 1 base, and 17 bases lay in between. CDR1 and CDR2 (germline): DFQATT, SNEGSKA (reference sequence). The CDR3 has 16 residues. The CDR3 sequence: CSASWWGASGTDTQYF. CDR3 DNA: TGCAGTGCTAGTTGGTGGGGCGCATCTGGCACAGATACGCAGTATTTT.

This clonotype appeared many times. This chain links TRBV20-1 with TRBJ1-6; 9 bases agree with TRBD1. Germline V gene sequence: CDR1 DFQATT, CDR2 SNEGSKA (reference sequence). The CDR3 runs to 14 residues. The V and J ends lost 3 bases and 10 bases, in that order; junction bases with no gene match: 7. The CDR3 here is CSASSGQGFSPLHF. CDR3 sequence (DNA): TGCAGTGCTAGCTCCGGACAGGGGTTCTCACCCCTCCACTTT.

In its sample, this clonotype was seen many times. The chain joins TRBV7-2 to TRBJ2-2; D is unclear. The CDR3 loop spans 16 amino acids. Between the trimmed V and J ends, which lost 5 bases and 6 bases, there was a span of 19 bases. Germline CDR1 is SGHTA and CDR2 is FQGNSA. This CDR3 is CASSPSGTLLAGELFF. In DNA, the CDR3 is TGTGCCAGCAGCCCCTCTGGCACGTTGCTGGCCGGGGAGCTGTTTTTT. The full variable domain, with the rest looked up from reference TRBV7-2 and TRBJ2-2, is GAGVSQSPSNKVTEKGKDVELRCDPISGHTALYWYRQSLGQGLEFLIYFQGNSAPDKSGLPSDRFSAERTGGSVSTLTIQRTQQEDSAVYLCASSPSGTLLAGELFFGEGSRLTVL.

This clonotype came up a few times. The V gene is TRBV6-2 or TRBV6-3, the J gene TRBJ2-7; D call uncertain. The germline gives CDR1 MNHEY, CDR2 SVGEGT. The germline V and J ends were trimmed by 7 bases and 2 bases, with 15 bases remaining between them. The CDR3 is made up of 14 amino acids. The CDR3 DNA reads as TGTGCCAGCATCTCGAGCCAGGTTACCTACGAGCAGTACTTC. Translated: CASISSQVTYEQYF.

This chain joins TRBV12-3 or TRBV12-4 and TRBJ2-1, with D perhaps matching TRBD2 (6 bases). This CDR3 has 18 residues. This CDR3 is CTRCLADAGSPLYNEQFF. DNA of the CDR3: TGTACCCGCTGTTTAGCGGATGCAGGGAGTCCCCTCTACAATGAGCAGTTCTTC.

This clonotype was picked up many times. The chain employs TRBV12-3 or TRBV12-4 and TRBJ2-1; weak D call: TRBD2 (6 bases). This CDR3 region has 13 residues. Trimming removed 3 bases at V and 3 bases at J, with 6 bases between. This CDR3 is CASSFSGYNEQFF. CDR3 DNA: TGTGCCAGCAGTTTTAGCGGCTACAATGAGCAGTTCTTC.